The present entry profiles one TCR beta chain with its context. Antigen: not known. This sample is part of a study of beta chain features in type 1 diabetes. Across the study: Across all samples, roughly 99 million sorted cells were examined.

Germline V gives CDR1 KGHSH, CDR2 LQKENI. This CDR3 has 15 residues. The ends lost 5 bases at V and 2 bases at J; junction bases unmatched: 4. Whole-study findings and limits: TCRB CDR3s were moderately but significantly shorter in Type 1 diabetes patients in all four CD4+ subsets.

Expressed TCRB transcripts were sequenced because the isolated RNA had all been reverse transcribed beforehand. Sequencing was performed with immunoSEQ multiplex PCR; in TCRdb, only in-frame clones are kept and a portion is missing. The sample shows some 290,000 clones, roughly an eighth of them seen only once. Via CD45RO/CCR7/CD25/CD127/CD95/CD27, cells of the CD4+ naive, central memory, regulatory and stem cell-like memory subsets were sorted. V is TRBV18 and J is TRBJ2-5; 11 positions match TRBD2. What was sequenced was naive CD4+ T cells from blood. The clonotype originates from a man aged 30 to 39 with type 1 diabetes. The CDR3 region is CASSKGTSGQETQYF. The CDR3 DNA sequence: TGTGCCAGCTCAAAAGGGACTAGCGGACAAGAGACCCAGTACTTC.